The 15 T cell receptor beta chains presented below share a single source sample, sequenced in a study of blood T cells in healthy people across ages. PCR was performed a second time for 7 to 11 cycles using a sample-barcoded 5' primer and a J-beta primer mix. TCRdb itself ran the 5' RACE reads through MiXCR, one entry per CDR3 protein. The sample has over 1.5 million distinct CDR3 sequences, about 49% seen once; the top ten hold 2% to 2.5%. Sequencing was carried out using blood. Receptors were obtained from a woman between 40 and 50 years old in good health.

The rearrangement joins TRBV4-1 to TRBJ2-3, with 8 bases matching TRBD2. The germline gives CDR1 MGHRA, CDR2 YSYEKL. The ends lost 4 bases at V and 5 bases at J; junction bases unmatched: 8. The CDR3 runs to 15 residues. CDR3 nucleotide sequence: TGCGCCAGCAGCCCCGAAAGCCTAGCGGGAGATACGCAGTATTTT. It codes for CASSPESLAGDTQYF.

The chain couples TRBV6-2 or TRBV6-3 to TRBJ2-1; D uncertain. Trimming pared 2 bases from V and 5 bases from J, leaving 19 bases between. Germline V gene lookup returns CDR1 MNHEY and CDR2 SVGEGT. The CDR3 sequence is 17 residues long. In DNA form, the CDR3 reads TGTGCCAGCAGTTACCGTGGTGTAGCCACCCTCAACAATGAGCAGTTCTTC. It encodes CASSYRGVATLNNEQFF.

The CDR3 loop is CASRQSTNTEAFF. Here the CDR3 DNA reads TGCGCCAGCCGACAATCTACGAACACTGAAGCTTTCTTT. This chain joins TRBV5-1 and TRBJ1-1; D gene unclear. Between the trimmed V and J ends, which lost 7 bases and 1 base, there was a span of 11 bases. There are 13 residues in the CDR3. CDR1 and CDR2 (germline): SGHRS, YFSETQ.

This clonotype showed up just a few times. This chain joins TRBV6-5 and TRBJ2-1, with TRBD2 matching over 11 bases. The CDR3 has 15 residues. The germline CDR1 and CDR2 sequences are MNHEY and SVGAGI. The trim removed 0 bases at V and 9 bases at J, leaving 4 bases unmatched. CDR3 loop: CASSYSLAGGGEQFF. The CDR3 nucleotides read TGTGCCAGCAGTTACTCGCTAGCGGGGGGCGGTGAGCAGTTCTTC.

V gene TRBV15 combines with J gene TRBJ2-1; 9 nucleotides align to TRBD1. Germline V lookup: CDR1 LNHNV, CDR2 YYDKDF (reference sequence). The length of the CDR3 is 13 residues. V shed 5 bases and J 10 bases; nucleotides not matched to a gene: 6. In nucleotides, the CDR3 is TGTGCCACCAGCGGCCGGGACAGGGACGAGCAGTTCTTC. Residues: CATSGRDRDEQFF.

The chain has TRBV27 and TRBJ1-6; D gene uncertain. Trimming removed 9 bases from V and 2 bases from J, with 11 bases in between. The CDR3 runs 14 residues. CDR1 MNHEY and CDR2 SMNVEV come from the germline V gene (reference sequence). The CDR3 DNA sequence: TGTGCCAGTACGGTGGGAACCTATAATTCACCCCTCCACTTT. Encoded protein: CASTVGTYNSPLHF.

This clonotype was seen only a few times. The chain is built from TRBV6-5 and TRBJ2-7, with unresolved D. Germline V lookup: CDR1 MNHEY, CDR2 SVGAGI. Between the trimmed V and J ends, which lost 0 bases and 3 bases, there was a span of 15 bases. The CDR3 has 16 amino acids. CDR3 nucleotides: TGTGCCAGCAGTTACTCGGGAACAGTTCCCTTCTACGAGCAGTACTTC. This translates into CASSYSGTVPFYEQYF.

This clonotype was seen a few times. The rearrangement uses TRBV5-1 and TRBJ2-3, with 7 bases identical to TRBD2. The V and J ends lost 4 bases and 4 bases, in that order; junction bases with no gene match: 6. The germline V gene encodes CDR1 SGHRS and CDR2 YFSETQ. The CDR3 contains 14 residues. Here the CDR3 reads CASSHPTSSDTQYF. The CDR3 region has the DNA TGCGCCAGCAGCCACCCGACTAGCTCAGATACGCAGTATTTT.

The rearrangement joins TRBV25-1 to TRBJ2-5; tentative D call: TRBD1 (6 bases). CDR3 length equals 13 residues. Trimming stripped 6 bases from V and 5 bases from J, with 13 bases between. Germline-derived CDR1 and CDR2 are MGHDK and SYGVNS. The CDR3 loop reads CASSLDSMETQYF. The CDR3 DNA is TGTGCCAGCAGCCTGGACAGTATGGAGACCCAGTACTTC. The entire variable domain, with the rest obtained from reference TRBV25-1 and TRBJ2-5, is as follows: EADIYQTPRYLVIGTGKKITLECSQTMGHDKMYWYQQDPGMELHLIHYSYGVNSTEKGDLSSESTVSRIRTEHFPLTLESARPSHTSQYLCASSLDSMETQYFGPGTRLLVL.

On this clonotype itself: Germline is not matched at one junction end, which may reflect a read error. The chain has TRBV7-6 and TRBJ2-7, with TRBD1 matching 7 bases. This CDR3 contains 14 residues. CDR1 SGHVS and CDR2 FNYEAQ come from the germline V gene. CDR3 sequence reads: CAGSVSGGSYEQYF. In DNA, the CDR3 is TGTGCCGGCAGCGTATCAGGGGGTAGCTACGAGCAGTACTTC.

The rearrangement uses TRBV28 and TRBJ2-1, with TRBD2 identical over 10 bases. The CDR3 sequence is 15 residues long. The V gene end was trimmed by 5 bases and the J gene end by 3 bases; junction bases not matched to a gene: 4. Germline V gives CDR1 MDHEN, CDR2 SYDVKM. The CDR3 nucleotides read TGTGCCAGCAGTATAGCGGGGGGTTACTACAATGAGCAGTTCTTC. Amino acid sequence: CASSIAGGYYNEQFF.

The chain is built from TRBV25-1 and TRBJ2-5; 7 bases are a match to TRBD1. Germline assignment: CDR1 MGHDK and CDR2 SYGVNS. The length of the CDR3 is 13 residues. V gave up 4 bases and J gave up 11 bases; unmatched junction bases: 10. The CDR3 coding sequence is TGTGCCAGCAGTGGGGTGGGACAGTTCCCTCAGTACTTC. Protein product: CASSGVGQFPQYF.

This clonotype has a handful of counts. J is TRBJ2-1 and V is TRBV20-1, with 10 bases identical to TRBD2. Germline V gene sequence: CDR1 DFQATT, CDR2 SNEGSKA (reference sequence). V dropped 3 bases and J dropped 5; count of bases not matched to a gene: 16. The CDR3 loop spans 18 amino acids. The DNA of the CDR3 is TGCAGTGCTAGGGGGAGGTCGGTAGCGGGGGGCTACGACAATGAGCAGTTCTTC. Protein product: CSARGRSVAGGYDNEQFF.

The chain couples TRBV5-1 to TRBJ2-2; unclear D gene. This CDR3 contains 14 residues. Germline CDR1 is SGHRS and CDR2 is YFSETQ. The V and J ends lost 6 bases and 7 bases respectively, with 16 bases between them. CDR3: CASTVDPASGELFF. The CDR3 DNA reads TGCGCCAGCACCGTAGACCCGGCCAGCGGGGAGCTGTTTTTT.

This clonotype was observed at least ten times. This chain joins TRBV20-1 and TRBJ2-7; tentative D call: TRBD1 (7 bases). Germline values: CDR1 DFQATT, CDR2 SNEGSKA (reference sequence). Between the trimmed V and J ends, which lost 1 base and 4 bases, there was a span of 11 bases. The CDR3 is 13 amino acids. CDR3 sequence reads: CSARGRGDYEQYF. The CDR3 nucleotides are TGCAGTGCTAGAGGCAGGGGGGATTACGAGCAGTACTTC.